The 16 T cell receptor beta chains below all came from one sample that was sequenced in a study of T-cell memory formation after mild COVID-19. TCRdb recomputed calls from the 5' RACE reads with MiXCR, one row per CDR3 protein. This sample yields about 110,000 distinct CDR3 sequences, of which about 18% are seen a single time; approximately 5% belongs to the top ten. The specimen was PBMCs or a T cell subset sorted from them (not recorded which). These receptors were obtained from a man younger than 35 who had mild COVID-19 (a few samples of this study predate the infection). Cell type and time point are not known.

V is TRBV7-2 and J is TRBJ2-3; D ambiguous. Germline V lookup: CDR1 SGHTA, CDR2 FQGNSA. The CDR3 is 14 residues long. Trimming cost V 5 bases and J 2 bases, with 11 bases left between them. The CDR3 DNA follows: TGTGCCAGCAGCCCCCGGACGGTCACAGATACGCAGTATTTT. This encodes CASSPRTVTDTQYF.

This clonotype came up a few times. The chain recombines TRBV5-4 with TRBJ2-3; 9 positions agree with TRBD2. The V and J ends lost 2 bases and 4 bases, in that order; junction bases with no gene match: 8. CDR1 and CDR2 (germline): SGHNT, YYREEE (reference sequence). The CDR3 has 16 residues. The CDR3 loop is CASSFRLAGIADTQYF. CDR3 nucleotide sequence: TGTGCCAGCAGCTTCCGGCTAGCGGGGATTGCAGATACGCAGTATTTT.

This clonotype was found a few times. The chain uses TRBV5-1 and TRBJ1-1, with 8 nucleotides matching TRBD1. CDR3 length: 15 amino acids. Germline V lookup: CDR1 SGHRS, CDR2 YFSETQ. V shed 2 bases and J 4 bases; nucleotides not matched to a gene: 7. The CDR3 DNA follows: TGCGCCAGCAGCTTTAGCCCAGGGGGCGGCACTGAAGCTTTCTTT. This sequence encodes CASSFSPGGGTEAFF.

This chain uses TRBV2 with TRBJ2-6; no definite D call. Germline V gene data show CDR1 as SNHLY and CDR2 as FYNNEI. Between the trimmed V and J ends, which lost 3 bases and 2 bases, there was a span of 5 bases. The CDR3 spans 14 residues. The CDR3 loop is CASSEGTGANVLTF. CDR3 DNA: TGTGCCAGCAGTGAGGGTACTGGGGCCAACGTCCTGACTTTC.

This clonotype was seen at least ten times. The J gene is TRBJ1-1, the V gene TRBV20-1; no firm D call. V was clipped by 0 bases and J by 1 base, with 15 bases between them. CDR1 is DFQATT and CDR2 is SNEGSKA in the germline V gene (reference sequence). This CDR3 contains 16 residues. The CDR3 DNA sequence: TGCAGTGCTAGAGATTTTAGGAGAGCCCCGAACACTGAAGCTTTCTTT. The encoded protein is CSARDFRRAPNTEAFF.

This clonotype came up a few times. V and J are TRBV29-1 and TRBJ1-4, with D hard to call. Trimming removed 5 bases at V and 5 bases at J, with 3 bases between. This CDR3 comprises 10 residues. Germline CDR1 SQVTM, CDR2 ANQGSEA. In DNA form, the CDR3 reads TGCAGCGTTTCCAATGAAAAACTGTTTTTT. Protein sequence: CSVSNEKLFF.

With respect to this clonotype: The junction shows a germline mismatch at one end, possibly a read error. The genes are TRBV20-1 and TRBJ2-5; D possibly corresponds to TRBD1 (5 bases). CDR1 is DFQATT and CDR2 is SNEGSKA in the germline V gene (reference sequence). The CDR3 is made up of 13 amino acids. CDR3 DNA sequence: TGCAGTGCTCGAGACAGTTTATTAGAGACCCAGTACTTC. This sequence encodes CSARDSLLETQYF.

In this sample, this clonotype turned up a few times. This rearrangement joins TRBV20-1 to TRBJ2-1; D is possibly TRBD2 (6 bases). Germline V CDR1 and CDR2: DFQATT, SNEGSKA (reference sequence). The CDR3 length is 13 residues. This CDR3 is CSALGGSPSEQFF. CDR3 coding DNA: TGCAGCGCCCTGGGGGGTTCCCCTAGTGAGCAGTTCTTC.

This clonotype showed up just a few times. The CDR3 protein is CSARQGVNEKLFF. The CDR3 DNA sequence: TGCAGTGCTCGACAGGGAGTTAATGAAAAACTGTTTTTT. The chain couples TRBV20-1 to TRBJ1-4; 7 bases align to TRBD1. Trimming at V came to 5 bases and at J to 4 bases, leaving 4 bases not matched to a gene. The CDR3 runs to 13 residues. CDR1 is DFQATT and CDR2 is SNEGSKA in the germline V gene (reference sequence).

This clonotype was detected only a few times. This chain joins TRBV4-2 and TRBJ2-1; 8 nucleotides match TRBD2. Germline V gene data show CDR1 as LGHNA and CDR2 as YNFKEQ. J lost 15 bases, V lost 4 bases, and 11 bases had no gene match. This CDR3 contains 13 residues. Here the CDR3 DNA reads TGTGCCAGCAGCCCACGAGCGGGGGATCCTGGGTTCTTC. Residues: CASSPRAGDPGFF.

There are a few counts of this clonotype. The J gene is TRBJ2-2, the V gene TRBV6-6; TRBD1 matches at 8 bases. The CDR3 has 16 amino acids. Germline CDR1 is MNHNY and CDR2 is SVGAGI (reference sequence). Trimming at V came to 0 bases and at J to 4 bases, leaving 4 bases not matched to a gene. CDR3: CASSYSQGASTGELFF. The DNA of the CDR3 is TGTGCCAGCAGTTACTCGCAGGGGGCAAGCACCGGGGAGCTGTTTTTT.

The V call is TRBV25-1, the J call TRBJ2-1; D might be TRBD2 (5 bases). Germline CDR1 MGHDK, CDR2 SYGVNS. CDR3 length equals 11 residues. Trimming cost V 4 bases and J 9 bases, with 7 bases left between them. The CDR3 coding sequence is TGTGCCAGCAGTGGCGGGTTTGAGCAGTTCTTC. Translating it yields CASSGGFEQFF.

This clonotype was observed at least ten times. The V gene is TRBV3-1, the J gene TRBJ2-1; the D gene is possibly TRBD2 (5 bases). The CDR3 is made up of 13 amino acids. V dropped 2 bases and J dropped 10 bases, with 12 bases sitting between them. The germline V gene encodes CDR1 LGHDT and CDR2 YNNKEL (reference sequence). CDR3 amino acids: CASSQFLGVEQFF. CDR3 DNA sequence: TGTGCCAGCAGCCAATTCCTGGGAGTCGAGCAGTTCTTC.

This clonotype showed up just a few times. The chain is built from TRBV7-9 and TRBJ2-1; D possibly corresponds to TRBD2 (5 bases). The CDR3 covers 13 residues. V was clipped by 5 bases and J by 5 bases, with 10 bases between them. Germline CDR1 SEHNR, CDR2 FQNEAQ (reference sequence). In DNA, the CDR3 is TGTGCCAGCAGCCAGGCCGGGGACAATGAGCAGTTCTTC. Its translation is CASSQAGDNEQFF.

This clonotype was seen more than once but under ten times. The V and J genes are TRBV12-3 or TRBV12-4 and TRBJ1-2, with TRBD1 matching over 7 bases. The CDR3 spans 14 residues. J lost 6 bases, V lost 5 bases, and 9 bases had no gene match. In DNA form, the CDR3 reads TGTGCCAGCAGTCCGTGGACAGGCGACCATGGCTACACCTTC. This encodes CASSPWTGDHGYTF.

This chain links TRBV11-2 with TRBJ2-5; 10 bases are shared with TRBD1. Per the germline V gene, CDR1 is SGHAT and CDR2 is FQNNGV. The CDR3 runs 14 residues. The ends lost 5 bases at V and 4 bases at J; junction bases unmatched: 4. CDR3 bases: TGTGCCAGCAGCGCGACAGGGGGCGGAGAGACCCAGTACTTC. This sequence encodes CASSATGGGETQYF.